Listed here is a single TCR beta chain. Its antigen is still unknown. No base qualities exist here, and no much larger clone lies one base off it. Library method: 5' RACE. The reads were generated on an Illumina HiSeq 2500. The second PCR ran for roughly 7 to 12 cycles and used a J-beta primer mix along with a sample-barcoded 5' primer. A unique molecular identifier was introduced onto each TCR beta cDNA molecule by a template-switch 5' adaptor carrying 12 random nucleotides. At least 2.5 million CDR3-containing paired-end reads were obtained from each sample. First-strand cDNA synthesis was performed from all RNA using the Mint cDNA synthesis kit, with priming by a TRBC-specific oligonucleotide. Following uracil-DNA glycosylase treatment, a first 18-cycle PCR with universal primers M1SS and BC2_uni_R was performed on all cDNA. The study's processing was this. For normalization, 1 million high-quality reads were randomly selected from each sample, with every read carrying a distinct molecular identifier. Reads sharing molecular identifiers were discarded rather than binned into consensus sequences. MiTCR, set to a Q25 quality threshold and the strictest error-elimination algorithm, was used for CDR3 identification, clonotype clustering and error correction. Lower-bound total TCR beta diversity was estimated with a nonparametric unseen species model using Euler transformation. TCRdb passed the public sequencing reads through fastp at Q25 and MiXCR, retaining productive beta sequences. Each entry is one CDR3 protein sequence, shown with its most common DNA and genes. These V and J calls originate from TCRdb's pipeline instead of the authors' own analysis. The sample table contains approximately 800,000 distinct CDR3 sequences; only one count was recorded for approximately 24% of them. Around 3% of the sample is taken by the ten largest.

Its CDR3 holds 15 amino acids, cysteine through phenylalanine. Only the CDR3 DNA is retained, 45 bases long and in frame from the first base. CDR1 and CDR2, per the germline V gene, are MNHNS and SASEGT. The donors were some 36 Caucasian individuals from Russia, aged roughly 6 to 100 years, who were systemically healthy. Around 10 milliliters of peripheral blood were collected from each donor into EDTA-treated Vacutainer tubes. PBMCs were isolated by Ficoll-Paque density-gradient centrifugation, with at least 7 million obtained per sample. Trizol reagent was used to extract total RNA from the PBMCs, yielding at least 5.5 micrograms per sample. Naive CD45RAhigh/CD27high T cell percentages were measured by flow cytometry on a PBMC aliquot from every donor. The record originates from a study of blood T cells in healthy people across ages (dated by TCRdb to 2013 to 2016). Concerning the study at large: In model experiments, template switching captured roughly one uniquely barcoded TCR beta cDNA molecule for every two T cells. Using the same blood draw, the study looked at two additional independent replicas of 1 million unique cDNA reads for two donors, one aged 18 to 30 and the other aged 80 or older. The donors were split into four age groups: young (average 16 years), middle-aged (39), aged (more than 60) and long-lived (over 80). Age-related changes in TCR beta repertoire diversity were measured in the study by deep sequencing normalized with unique cDNA molecular identifiers.

Findings and caveats that apply to the study as a whole: The CMV infection status of donors was not known, potentially confounding age-related changes in expanded clonotypes. As age increased, observed TCR beta diversity per million T cells dropped in a roughly linear way, and a significant reduction was already evident by age about 40. Bulk unsorted PBMC profiling prevented conclusive comparison of naive and antigen-experienced compartments. Total diversity estimates from one million sequenced T cells were considered lower bounds and underestimates. Compared with the aged group, the long-lived group had more naive CD4+ T cells, fewer expanded clones and increased TCR diversity, suggesting age selection. Observed TCR beta diversity correlated strongly with the percentage of naive T cells measured by flow cytometry.

This sample also appeared in a second study, on T cells of mothers and their children. As that second paper reports: Nine systemically healthy Caucasian individuals, comprising three mothers and their six children, were included as donors. cDNA synthesis used all of the extracted RNA, with around 1.5 ug of RNA in each 15 ul reaction. In the second PCR, the M1S primer introduced both the sample barcodes and 2-4 random nucleotides. Each mother yielded over 8.5 million TCR beta CDR3 reads and each child some 3 million reads. TCR recombination output is similarly shaped by thymic selection in related and unrelated pairs, with a minor effect exerted by inherited differences. Normalized repertoire overlap was always found to be slightly, but never significantly, higher in related mother-child pairs than in unrelated mother-child pairs. No persistent microchimeric T cell clones were detected, at a sensitivity of roughly 96 clones per million clonotypes. The study used deep NGS to compare TCR beta repertoires of mothers and children, seeking features distinguishing related mother-child pairs from unrelated individuals. The mean age was about 40 +/- 4 years for the mothers and about 12 +/- 4 years for the children. After adapter ligation was performed with NEBNext reagents, the libraries were sequenced on an Illumina HiSeq 2000 with 100+100 nt paired-end reads. To prevent cross-contamination, the mother and child libraries were prepared a month apart and were sequenced in separate runs. Each donor had between about 450,000 and 2,200,000 distinct TCR beta clonotypes identified. Naive TCR beta clonotypes were estimated from low-frequency clonotypes matched to each donor's FACS-determined naive share, without sorting.

Sequencing was carried out using blood. This chain is built from TRBV6-1 and TRBJ2-1; TRBD2 aligns with 9 central bases. The J call may be incorrect, as the DNA end agrees better with TRBJ2-7. This TCR was recovered from a boy under 18 in good health. CDR3 loop: CASSEGTSAFYEQYF. The DNA is as follows: TGTGCCAGCAGTGAAGGGACTAGCGCTTTCTACGAGCAGTACTTC.